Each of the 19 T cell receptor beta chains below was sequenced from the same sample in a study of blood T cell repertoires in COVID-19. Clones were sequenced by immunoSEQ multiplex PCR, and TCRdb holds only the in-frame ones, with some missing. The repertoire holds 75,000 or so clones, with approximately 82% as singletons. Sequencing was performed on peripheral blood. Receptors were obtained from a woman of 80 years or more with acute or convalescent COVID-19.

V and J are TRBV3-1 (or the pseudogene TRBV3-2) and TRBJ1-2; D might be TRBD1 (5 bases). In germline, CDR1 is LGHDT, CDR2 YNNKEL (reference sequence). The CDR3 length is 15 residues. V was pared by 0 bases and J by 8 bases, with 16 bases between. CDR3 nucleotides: TGTGCCAGCAGCCAAGATAGTGGGGGGTCGGGCGGCTACACCTTC. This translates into CASSQDSGGSGGYTF.

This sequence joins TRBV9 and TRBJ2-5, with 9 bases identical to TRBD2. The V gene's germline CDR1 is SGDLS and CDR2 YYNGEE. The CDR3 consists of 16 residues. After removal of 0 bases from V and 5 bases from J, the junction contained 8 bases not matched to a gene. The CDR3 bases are TGTGCCAGCAGCGTAGGTGCACTAGCGGGTCTTGAGACCCAGTACTTC. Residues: CASSVGALAGLETQYF.

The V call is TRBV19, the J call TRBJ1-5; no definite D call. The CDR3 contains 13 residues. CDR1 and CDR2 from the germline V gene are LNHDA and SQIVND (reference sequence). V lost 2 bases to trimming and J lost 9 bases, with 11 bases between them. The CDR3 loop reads CASSIIGGGPQHF. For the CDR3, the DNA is TGTGCCAGTAGTATAATCGGAGGCGGGCCCCAGCATTTT.

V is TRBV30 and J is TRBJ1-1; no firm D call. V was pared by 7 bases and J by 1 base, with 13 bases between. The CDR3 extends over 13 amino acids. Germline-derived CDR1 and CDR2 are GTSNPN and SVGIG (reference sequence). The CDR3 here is CASNRERNTEAFF. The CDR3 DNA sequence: TGTGCCTCCAACCGAGAACGGAACACTGAAGCTTTCTTT.

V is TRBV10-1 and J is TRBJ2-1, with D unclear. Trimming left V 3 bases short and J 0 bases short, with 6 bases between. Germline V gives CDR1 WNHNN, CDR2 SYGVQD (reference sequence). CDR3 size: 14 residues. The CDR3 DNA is TGCGCCAGCAGTGAACCGAGCTCCTACAATGAGCAGTTCTTC. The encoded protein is CASSEPSSYNEQFF.

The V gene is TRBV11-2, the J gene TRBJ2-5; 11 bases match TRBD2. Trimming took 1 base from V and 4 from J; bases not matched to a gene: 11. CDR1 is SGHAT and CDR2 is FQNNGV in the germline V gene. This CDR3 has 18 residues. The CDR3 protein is CASSLGSLVAGGTETQYF. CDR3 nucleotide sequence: TGTGCCAGCAGCTTAGGGTCGTTAGTAGCGGGAGGGACAGAGACCCAGTACTTC.

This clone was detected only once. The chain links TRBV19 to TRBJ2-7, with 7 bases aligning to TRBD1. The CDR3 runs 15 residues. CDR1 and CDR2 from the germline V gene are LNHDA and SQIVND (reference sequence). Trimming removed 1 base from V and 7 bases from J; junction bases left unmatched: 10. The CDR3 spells CASSIGNRGLGEQYF. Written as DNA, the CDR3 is TGTGCCAGTAGTATAGGGAACAGGGGCCTTGGAGAGCAGTACTTC.

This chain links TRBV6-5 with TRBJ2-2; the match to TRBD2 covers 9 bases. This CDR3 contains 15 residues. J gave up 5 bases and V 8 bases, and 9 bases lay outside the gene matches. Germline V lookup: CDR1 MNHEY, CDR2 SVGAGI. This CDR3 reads CASAVAGAKTGELFF. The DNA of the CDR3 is TGTGCCAGCGCGGTAGCGGGGGCCAAAACCGGGGAGCTGTTTTTT.

CDR3 residues: CASSAPGVGGGELFF. CDR3 coding DNA: TGTGCCAGCAGTGCTCCGGGAGTCGGAGGCGGGGAGCTGTTTTTT. The chain employs TRBV6-6 and TRBJ2-2; tentative D call: TRBD2 (6 bases). This CDR3 is 15 amino acids long. Deletions cut 5 bases from V and 7 bases from J, with 17 bases between. Germline V gene data show CDR1 as MNHNY and CDR2 as SVGAGI (reference sequence).

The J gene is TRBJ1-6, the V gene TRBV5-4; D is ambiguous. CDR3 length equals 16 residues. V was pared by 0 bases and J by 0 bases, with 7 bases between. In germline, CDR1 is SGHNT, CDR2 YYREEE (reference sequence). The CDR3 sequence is CASSLGGSSYNSPLHF. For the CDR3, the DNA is TGTGCCAGCAGCTTGGGAGGGAGCTCCTATAATTCACCCCTCCACTTT.

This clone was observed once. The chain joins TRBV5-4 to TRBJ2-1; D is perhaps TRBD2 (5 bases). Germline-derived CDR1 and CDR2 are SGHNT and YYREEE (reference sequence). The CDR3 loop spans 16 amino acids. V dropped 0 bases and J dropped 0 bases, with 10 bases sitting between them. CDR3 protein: CASSLEWESSYNEQFF. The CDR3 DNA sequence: TGTGCCAGCAGCTTGGAATGGGAGAGCTCCTACAATGAGCAGTTCTTC.

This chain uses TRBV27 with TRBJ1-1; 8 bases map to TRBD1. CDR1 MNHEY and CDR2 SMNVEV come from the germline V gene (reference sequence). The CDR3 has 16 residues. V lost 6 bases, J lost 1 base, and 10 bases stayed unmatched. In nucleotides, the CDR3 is TGTGCCAGCAGCCTAAAGACGGACAGGGCGAACACTGAAGCTTTCTTT. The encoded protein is CASSLKTDRANTEAFF.

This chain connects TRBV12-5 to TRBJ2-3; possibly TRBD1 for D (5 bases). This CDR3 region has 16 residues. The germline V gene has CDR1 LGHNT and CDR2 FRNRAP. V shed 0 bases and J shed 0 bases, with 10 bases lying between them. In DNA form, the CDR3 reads TGTGCTAGTGGTTTGGTCTTGGGGCCTAGCACAGATACGCAGTATTTT. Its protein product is CASGLVLGPSTDTQYF.

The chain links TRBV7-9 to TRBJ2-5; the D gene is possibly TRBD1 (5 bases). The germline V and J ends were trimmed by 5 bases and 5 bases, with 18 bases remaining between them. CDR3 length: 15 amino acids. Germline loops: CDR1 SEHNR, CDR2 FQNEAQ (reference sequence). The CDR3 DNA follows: TGTGCCAGCAGCCAGATAGACAGCCCCCTTGAGACCCAGTACTTC. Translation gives CASSQIDSPLETQYF.

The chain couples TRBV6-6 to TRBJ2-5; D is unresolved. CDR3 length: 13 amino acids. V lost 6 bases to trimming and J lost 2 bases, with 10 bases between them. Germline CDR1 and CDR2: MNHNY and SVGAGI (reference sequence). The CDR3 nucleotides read TGTGCCAGCAGAGCTCGAAATCAAGAGACCCAGTACTTC. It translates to CASRARNQETQYF.

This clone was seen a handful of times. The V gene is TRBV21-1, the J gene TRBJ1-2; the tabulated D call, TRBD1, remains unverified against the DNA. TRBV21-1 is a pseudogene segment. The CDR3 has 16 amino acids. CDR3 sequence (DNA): TGTGCCAGCAGCAAATTACAGGGCGAATTCGACTATGGCTACACCTTC. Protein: CASSKLQGEFDYGYTF.

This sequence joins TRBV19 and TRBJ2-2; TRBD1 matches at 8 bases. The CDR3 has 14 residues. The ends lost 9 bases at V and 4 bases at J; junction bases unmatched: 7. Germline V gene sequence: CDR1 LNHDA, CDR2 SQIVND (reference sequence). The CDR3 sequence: CASYGQGATGELFF. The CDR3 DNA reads TGTGCCAGCTATGGGCAGGGGGCCACCGGGGAGCTGTTTTTT.

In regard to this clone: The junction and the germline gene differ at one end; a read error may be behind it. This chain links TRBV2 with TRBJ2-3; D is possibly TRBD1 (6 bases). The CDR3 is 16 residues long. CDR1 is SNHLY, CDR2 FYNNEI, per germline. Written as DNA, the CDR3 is TGTGCGAGCAGAGGTATTCGGGACACTAGCACAGATACGCAGTATTTT. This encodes CASRGIRDTSTDTQYF.

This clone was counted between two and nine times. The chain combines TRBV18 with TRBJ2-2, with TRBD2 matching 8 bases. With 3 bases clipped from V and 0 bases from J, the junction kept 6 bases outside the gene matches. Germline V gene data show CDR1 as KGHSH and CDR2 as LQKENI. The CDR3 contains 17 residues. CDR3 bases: TGTGCCAGCTCACCTAAGGGACTAGGATCGAACACCGGGGAGCTGTTTTTT. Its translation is CASSPKGLGSNTGELFF. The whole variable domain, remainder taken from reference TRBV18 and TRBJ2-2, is NAGVMQNPRHLVRRRGQEARLRCSPMKGHSHVYWYRQLPEEGLKFMVYLQKENIIDESGMPKERFSAEFPKEGPSILRIQQVVRGDSAAYFCASSPKGLGSNTGELFFGEGSRLTVL.